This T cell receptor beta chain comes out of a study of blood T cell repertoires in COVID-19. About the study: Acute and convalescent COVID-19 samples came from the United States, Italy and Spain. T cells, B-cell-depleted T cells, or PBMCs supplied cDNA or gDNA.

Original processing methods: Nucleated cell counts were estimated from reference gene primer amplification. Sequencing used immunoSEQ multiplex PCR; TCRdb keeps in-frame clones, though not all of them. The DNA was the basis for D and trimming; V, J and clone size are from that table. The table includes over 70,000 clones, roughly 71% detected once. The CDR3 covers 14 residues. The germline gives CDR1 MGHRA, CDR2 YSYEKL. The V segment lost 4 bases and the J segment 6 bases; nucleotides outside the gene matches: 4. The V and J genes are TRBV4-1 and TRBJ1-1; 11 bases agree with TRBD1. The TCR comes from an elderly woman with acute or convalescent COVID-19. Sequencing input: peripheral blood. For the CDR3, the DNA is TGCGCCAGCAGCCGGGACAGGGGGGCGTCTGAAGCTTTCTTT. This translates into CASSRDRGASEAFF.